Following are 22 T cell receptor beta chains from one sample sequenced in a study of T cells after yellow fever vaccination. From the 5' RACE reads, TCRdb called clonotypes with MiXCR, one entry per CDR3 protein. The data contain just under 85,000 distinct CDR3 sequences, roughly 15% of them singletons. Sequenced here: CD8+ T cells not binding an NS4B(214-222) dextramer, sorted from PBMCs, sampled more than 20 days after the first yellow fever vaccination. The receptors were gathered from a man younger than 30 who received the YFV17D yellow fever vaccine.

This clonotype turned up a few times. The rearrangement links TRBV9 to TRBJ2-1; D might be TRBD1 (5 bases). The V end lost 1 base, the J end lost 1 base, and 6 bases lay between the germline ends. CDR3 length equals 14 residues. CDR1 is SGDLS, CDR2 YYNGEE, per germline. The CDR3 DNA sequence: TGTGCCAGCAGCGTAAGGGGTTCCTACAATGAGCAGTTCTTC. It is translated as CASSVRGSYNEQFF.

In this sample, this clonotype turned up a few times. The chain couples TRBV11-3 to TRBJ1-4; TRBD1 is a possible D gene (5 bases). Trimming removed 5 bases from V and 8 bases from J, with 12 bases in between. Germline CDR1 and CDR2: SGHNT and YENEEA. This CDR3 has 13 amino acids. The CDR3 sequence is CASSRGVGEKLFF. The CDR3 DNA sequence: TGTGCCAGCAGCCGGGGGGTCGGCGAAAAACTGTTTTTT.

The V and J genes are TRBV11-2 and TRBJ1-4; a weak D match, TRBD1 (5 bases). The CDR3 totals 14 residues. With 5 bases removed from V and 3 bases from J, the gap between germline ends came to 10 bases. Germline V gives CDR1 SGHAT, CDR2 FQNNGV. The CDR3 coding sequence is TGTGCCAGCAGCCTTCGGGGGTCTAATGAAAAACTGTTTTTT. This sequence encodes CASSLRGSNEKLFF. Variable domain in full (rest from reference TRBV11-2 and TRBJ1-4): EAGVAQSPRYKIIEKRQSVAFWCNPISGHATLYWYQQILGQGPKLLIQFQNNGVVDDSQLPKDRFSAERLKGVDSTLKIQPAKLEDSAVYLCASSLRGSNEKLFFGSGTQLSVL.

The genes are TRBV9 and TRBJ2-2; D gene uncertain. In germline, CDR1 is SGDLS, CDR2 YYNGEE. The CDR3 covers 17 residues. V lost 0 bases, J lost 4 bases, and 16 bases lay in between. The CDR3 coding sequence is TGTGCCAGCAGCGTAGAGGGAACGCGACACCGCACCGGGGAGCTGTTTTTT. This encodes CASSVEGTRHRTGELFF.

This clonotype was recorded a few times. The rearrangement joins TRBV7-2 to TRBJ2-7; 7 bases line up with TRBD2. Germline CDR1 SGHTA, CDR2 FQGNSA. The CDR3 length is 16 residues. Trimming at V came to 1 base and at J to 0 bases, leaving 6 bases not matched to a gene. CDR3 DNA: TGTGCCAGCAGCTTAGGATATGGGGGGGACTCCTACGAGCAGTACTTC. Its translation: CASSLGYGGDSYEQYF.

V is TRBV6-1 and J is TRBJ1-2; TRBD1 might be the D (6 bases). This CDR3 has 16 amino acids. The germline gives CDR1 MNHNS, CDR2 SASEGT. V dropped 3 bases and J dropped 4 bases, with 18 bases sitting between them. CDR3 protein: CASSDATGFLIYGYTF. The CDR3 DNA is TGTGCCAGCAGTGACGCCACAGGGTTCCTAATCTATGGCTACACCTTC.

This clonotype was observed a handful of times. The chain combines TRBV6-2 or TRBV6-3 with TRBJ2-7, with no clear D. CDR1 MNHEY and CDR2 SVGEGT come from the germline V gene. The CDR3 spans 13 residues. V gave up 5 bases and J gave up 7 bases, with 15 bases separating them. DNA of the CDR3: TGTGCCAGCAGTAGTCACACCACCGGAGAGCAGTACGTC. It encodes CASSSHTTGEQYV.

The chain is built from TRBV7-2 and TRBJ1-2, with D tentatively TRBD1 (5 bases). This CDR3 comprises 14 residues. From germline, CDR1 is SGHTA and CDR2 FQGNSA. The V end was cut by 2 bases, the J end by 7 bases, with 14 bases between. The CDR3 coding sequence is TGTGCCAGCAGCTTATCCCCCCAGGGCTTTGGCTACACCTTC. Translating it yields CASSLSPQGFGYTF.

This clonotype was counted at least ten times. This rearrangement joins TRBV4-2 to TRBJ2-2, with 8 bases fitting TRBD2. Trimming took 4 bases from V and 1 from J; bases not matched to a gene: 5. CDR3 size: 16 residues. The germline V gene has CDR1 LGHNA and CDR2 YNFKEQ. CDR3 protein: CASSPLSGGNTGELFF. The CDR3 DNA reads as TGTGCCAGCAGCCCTCTCAGCGGGGGGAACACCGGGGAGCTGTTTTTT.

The chain has TRBV11-2 and TRBJ1-1; TRBD1 aligns across 8 bases. Trimming cost V 5 bases and J 2 bases; bases outside gene matches: 7. The CDR3 is 15 amino acids. Per the germline V gene, CDR1 is SGHAT and CDR2 is FQNNGV. The CDR3 nucleotides read TGTGCCAGCAGCCTAGGACAGGGAATAAACACTGAAGCTTTCTTT. This sequence encodes CASSLGQGINTEAFF.

A few counts support this clonotype. This chain links TRBV12-3 or TRBV12-4 with TRBJ1-2; tentative D call: TRBD1 (5 bases). This CDR3 has 12 amino acids. V lost 3 bases and J lost 8, with 10 bases in between. This CDR3 is CASSLGGPGYTF. The CDR3 nucleotides are TGTGCCAGCAGTTTGGGGGGTCCGGGCTACACCTTC.

CDR3 coding DNA: TGTGCCAGCAGGCACCCGGGACTAGCCGAAGAGACCCAGTACTTC. Translated, it gives CASRHPGLAEETQYF. This chain uses TRBV2 with TRBJ2-5; the match to TRBD2 covers 9 bases. The CDR3 contains 15 residues. In germline, CDR1 is SNHLY, CDR2 FYNNEI. V was clipped by 6 bases and J by 3 bases; unmatched bases: 8.

The chain carries TRBV5-1 and TRBJ1-5; D is undetermined. V dropped 4 bases and J dropped 0 bases, with 14 bases sitting between them. This CDR3 is 16 amino acids long. The V gene's germline CDR1 is SGHRS and CDR2 YFSETQ. CDR3 in amino acids: CASSPEGLNSNQPQHF. The CDR3 nucleotides read TGCGCCAGCAGCCCAGAAGGCCTCAATAGCAATCAGCCCCAGCATTTT.

The table lists this clonotype with a few counts. V is TRBV14 and J is TRBJ1-1, with D possibly matching TRBD1 (5 bases). Between the trimmed V and J ends, which lost 9 bases and 5 bases, there was a span of 19 bases. This CDR3 contains 14 residues. From germline, CDR1 is SGHDN and CDR2 FVKESK. In nucleotides, the CDR3 is TGTGCCAGAACCCTGCGGGGGGGTAGGACTGAAGCTTTCTTT. It encodes CARTLRGGRTEAFF. The variable domain in full, with the rest retrieved from reference TRBV14 and TRBJ1-1, is EAGVTQFPSHSVIEKGQTVTLRCDPISGHDNLYWYRRVMGKEIKFLLHFVKESKQDESGMPNNRFLAERTGGTYSTLKVQPAELEDSGVYFCARTLRGGRTEAFFGQGTRLTVV.

The chain is built from TRBV7-2 and TRBJ2-1, with 13 positions matching TRBD2. The CDR3 has 19 residues. After removal of 4 bases from V and 0 bases from J, the junction contained 9 bases not matched to a gene. From germline, CDR1 is SGHTA and CDR2 FQGNSA. The DNA for the CDR3 is TGTGCCAGCAGCTCTAGCGGACTAGCGGGGGTAAGCTCCTACAATGAGCAGTTCTTC. It encodes CASSSSGLAGVSSYNEQFF.

The chain links TRBV5-6 to TRBJ1-3; D ambiguous. This CDR3 spans 15 amino acids. Germline assignment: CDR1 SGHDT and CDR2 YYEEEE. Trimming took 3 bases from V and 0 from J, leaving 10 bases between them. CDR3 amino acids: CASSSQFYSGNTIYF. The CDR3 region has the DNA TGTGCCAGCAGCTCCCAGTTCTACTCTGGAAACACCATATATTTT.

The rearrangement uses TRBV4-3 and TRBJ1-2; 8 nucleotides line up with TRBD1. The CDR3 extends over 15 amino acids. Per germline, CDR1 LGHNA and CDR2 YSLEER. V gave up 0 bases and J gave up 2 bases; unmatched junction bases: 2. The CDR3 spells CASSQEDRANYGYTF. CDR3 nucleotides: TGCGCCAGCAGCCAAGAGGACAGGGCGAACTATGGCTACACCTTC.

This clonotype appeared a few times. V is TRBV4-1 and J is TRBJ2-7; D not resolved. CDR1 is MGHRA and CDR2 is YSYEKL in the germline V gene. The germline V and J ends were trimmed by 0 bases and 3 bases, with 9 bases remaining between them. The CDR3 loop spans 14 amino acids. Written as DNA, the CDR3 is TGCGCCAGCAGCCAAGATTTCGGCAGCTACGAGCAGTACTTC. Protein product: CASSQDFGSYEQYF.

The table lists this clonotype with a few counts. J is TRBJ2-3 and V is TRBV27; D gene unclear. Germline V gene sequence: CDR1 MNHEY, CDR2 SMNVEV (reference sequence). The CDR3 has 16 residues. V lost 1 base to trimming and J lost 1 base, with 12 bases between them. CDR3 sequence reads: CASSLLENWRTDTQYF. The CDR3 DNA follows: TGTGCCAGCAGTTTATTAGAGAATTGGCGCACAGATACGCAGTATTTT.

The chain carries TRBV27 and TRBJ1-5, with 7 bases that match TRBD1. From germline, CDR1 is MNHEY and CDR2 SMNVEV (reference sequence). V lost 3 bases, J lost 3 bases, and 5 bases stayed unmatched. The CDR3 has 15 residues. DNA for the CDR3: TGTGCCAGCAGTTTCGGTAGGGGGCTCAATCAGCCCCAGCATTTT. Translation gives CASSFGRGLNQPQHF.

This clonotype was seen ten or more times. The V and J genes are TRBV12-3 or TRBV12-4 and TRBJ2-4; 10 bases map to TRBD1. The CDR3 is 16 amino acids. Losses at the gene ends were 2 bases for V and 3 bases for J; bases not matched to a gene: 4. CDR3 DNA: TGTGCCAGCAGTTTACCGGGACAGGGGAGCAAAAACATTCAGTACTTC. It specifies CASSLPGQGSKNIQYF.

This clonotype was found a few times. This chain connects TRBV28 to TRBJ2-7, with 7 bases lining up with TRBD1. With 3 bases clipped from V and 4 bases from J, the junction kept 0 bases outside the gene matches. This CDR3 has 12 amino acids. Looked up from germline, CDR1 is MDHEN and CDR2 is SYDVKM. The CDR3 DNA reads as TGTGCCAGCAGTTTCAGGGGGTACGAGCAGTACGTC. Its protein is CASSFRGYEQYV.